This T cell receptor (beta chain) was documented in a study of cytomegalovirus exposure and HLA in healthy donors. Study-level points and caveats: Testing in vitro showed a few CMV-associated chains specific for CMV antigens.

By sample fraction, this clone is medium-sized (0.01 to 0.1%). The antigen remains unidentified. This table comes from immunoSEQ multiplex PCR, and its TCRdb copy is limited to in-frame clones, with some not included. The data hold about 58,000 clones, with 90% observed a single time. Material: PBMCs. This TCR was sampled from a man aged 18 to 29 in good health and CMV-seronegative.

Here the CDR3 reads CASSDGTETGELFF. The CDR3 region has the DNA TGTGCCAGCAGTGACGGGACTGAAACCGGGGAGCTGTTTTTT. V is TRBV25-1 and J is TRBJ2-2, with a weak D call TRBD2 (6 bases). V was pared by 3 bases and J by 5 bases, with 10 bases between. CDR1 MGHDK and CDR2 SYGVNS come from the germline V gene. The CDR3 totals 14 residues.